The T cell receptor (beta chain) under discussion was sequenced for a study of OX40 agonist ivuxolimab in advanced cancers. Findings and caveats of the study: Among T cells, CD8+ cells averaged more expanded clones than CD4+ cells.

Concerning this clone itself: Its antigen is as yet unknown.

This CDR3 is 12 amino acids long. Per the germline V gene, CDR1 is LNHDA and CDR2 is SQIVND (reference sequence). Trimming pared 7 bases from V and 3 bases from J, leaving 9 bases between. Sequencing used immunoSEQ multiplex PCR; TCRdb keeps in-frame clones, though not all of them. The table has over 30,000 clones, 84% seen once. It was autoimmune disease history or systemic immunosuppression that excluded patients. The source of this sequence is an adult with an advanced solid tumor such as melanoma, head and neck, liver or kidney cancer. The chain couples TRBV19 to TRBJ1-1; D ambiguous. The specimen comprised CD4+ or CD8+ T cells sorted from blood, sampled in a trial of the OX40 agonist ivuxolimab. The CDR3 here is CASIRGYTEAFF. The CDR3 DNA follows: TGTGCCAGTATAAGAGGGTACACTGAAGCTTTCTTT.